Listed here are 11 T cell receptor beta chains from one sample, sequenced in a study of human T cells and chemical hapten exposure. The time point here: pre-sensitization, week 0. Treatment denoted: therapeutic diphenylcyclopropenone sensitization with weekly scalp DPC. TCRdb re-called the RACE reads through MiXCR, storing one row per CDR3 protein. The sample yields roughly 380,000 distinct CDR3 sequences, roughly 4.6% seen once. Sequencing was performed on whole blood, taken in connection with sensitization to the hapten diphenylcyclopropenone (DPC). Source of these receptors: a woman aged 50 to 65 with alopecia areata. Some clones in this sample may be carry-over from other donors' samples.

This clonotype occurred many times. V and J are TRBV6-5 and TRBJ1-5, with D unresolved. Germline V gives CDR1 MNHEY, CDR2 SVGAGI. This CDR3 spans 14 amino acids. Trimming shortened V by 4 bases and J by 1 base, and 8 bases separated the two germline ends. The CDR3 DNA follows: TGTGCCAGCAGTTCCGGGAAGAGCAATCAGCCCCAGCATTTT. Translating gives CASSSGKSNQPQHF.

This clonotype was counted many times. The chain joins TRBV27 to TRBJ1-2; a possible D gene is TRBD1 (6 bases). Germline CDR1 and CDR2: MNHEY and SMNVEV (reference sequence). Between the trimmed V and J ends, which lost 6 bases and 6 bases, there was a span of 14 bases. The CDR3 is 13 amino acids. CDR3: CASSAGDRNGYTF. CDR3 bases: TGTGCCAGCAGCGCAGGGGATCGGAATGGCTACACCTTC.

The chain couples TRBV10-3 to TRBJ2-7; TRBD1 is a possible D gene (6 bases). Germline V gene sequence: CDR1 ENHRY, CDR2 SYGVKD. V lost 6 bases to trimming and J lost 4 bases, with 10 bases between them. CDR3 size: 12 residues. CDR3 DNA: TGTGCCATCAGCGCCAGGGGTTACGAGCAGTACTTC. It specifies CAISARGYEQYF.

V gene TRBV7-9 combines with J gene TRBJ1-4; possibly TRBD1 for D (6 bases). Between the trimmed V and J ends, which lost 7 bases and 5 bases, there was a span of 17 bases. The CDR3 extends over 15 amino acids. CDR1 and CDR2 from the germline V gene are SEHNR and FQNEAQ (reference sequence). The CDR3 protein is CASTISDRPNEKLFF. CDR3 bases: TGTGCCAGCACCATTTCGGACAGACCCAATGAAAAACTGTTTTTT.

This clonotype has ten or more counts. V usage is TRBV2 and J usage is TRBJ1-4; D gene uncertain. The CDR3 has 15 residues. In germline, CDR1 is SNHLY, CDR2 FYNNEI. Trimming pared 6 bases from V and 3 bases from J, leaving 14 bases between. The CDR3 nucleotides are TGTGCCAGCAGCGTCTCGACTTTGGCTAATGAAAAACTGTTTTTT. It codes for CASSVSTLANEKLFF.

This clonotype was seen at least ten times. This chain links TRBV7-9 with TRBJ2-1, with 12 bases identical to TRBD2. There are 19 residues in the CDR3. V gave up 4 bases and J gave up 6 bases; unmatched junction bases: 16. Germline-derived CDR1 and CDR2 are SEHNR and FQNEAQ (reference sequence). CDR3 protein: CASSSPLAGGAPGPNEQFF. The DNA of the CDR3 is TGTGCCAGCAGCTCCCCTCTAGCGGGGGGGGCGCCCGGGCCCAATGAGCAGTTCTTC.

This clonotype was counted a few times. V is TRBV3-1 and J is TRBJ1-4; D is unresolved. With 3 bases removed from V and 13 bases from J, the gap between germline ends came to 15 bases. The germline V gene encodes CDR1 LGHDT and CDR2 YNNKEL (reference sequence). The CDR3 has 13 residues. The CDR3 loop reads CASSHGIWEGLFF. The CDR3 nucleotides read TGTGCCAGCAGCCATGGGATCTGGGAGGGACTGTTTTTT.

This clonotype was recorded many times. This chain joins TRBV5-1 and TRBJ2-2, with D perhaps being TRBD1 or TRBD2 (5 bases each). Germline CDR1 reads SGHRS; CDR2 reads YFSETQ. V gave up 1 base and J gave up 3 bases, with 10 bases separating them. The CDR3 loop spans 15 amino acids. The CDR3 spells CASSLLGDDTGELFF. The CDR3 nucleotides are TGCGCCAGCAGCTTGTTGGGGGACGACACCGGGGAGCTGTTTTTT.

This clonotype was detected many times. This chain's CDR3 is CASTPSGGFSSEQFF. The CDR3 nucleotides read TGTGCCAGCACACCATCAGGGGGCTTTTCGAGTGAGCAGTTCTTC. This chain connects TRBV6-2 or TRBV6-3 to TRBJ2-1, with 8 positions matching TRBD1. V trimming: 7 bases; J trimming: 9 bases; junction bases outside the gene matches: 14. From germline, CDR1 is MNHEY and CDR2 SVGEGT. The CDR3 is 15 amino acids.

This clonotype has ten or more counts. The chain is built from TRBV5-1 and TRBJ2-7; D is possibly TRBD2 (5 bases). The V gene lost 0 bases and the J gene lost 7 bases, with 14 bases spanning the gap. The CDR3 loop spans 14 amino acids. Germline loops: CDR1 SGHRS, CDR2 YFSETQ. The CDR3, as DNA: TGCGCCAGCAGCTTGGAACGCGGCGGGTGGGAGCAGTACTTC. Translation gives CASSLERGGWEQYF.

This clonotype has a count of ten or more. The gene calls are TRBV29-1 and TRBJ2-6; D call uncertain. V was trimmed by 7 bases and J by 2 bases, leaving 12 bases between them. CDR1 is SQVTM and CDR2 is ANQGSEA in the germline V gene. This CDR3 region has 14 residues. The CDR3 DNA reads TGCAGCGCCCCAGATGCGACTGGGGCCAACGTCCTGACTTTC. Its translation is CSAPDATGANVLTF.